The 19 T cell receptor beta chains below were found in one sample sequenced in a study of blood T cell repertoires in COVID-19. Generated by immunoSEQ multiplex PCR, the TCRdb table keeps only in-frame clones and is missing some. The repertoire holds roughly 38,000 clones, about 86% seen once, with approximately 60% in the top ten. The sample consisted of peripheral blood. The receptors were sampled from a man aged 65-85 years with acute or convalescent COVID-19.

CDR3 coding DNA: TGTGCCAGCAGCTTAGGGACAGCCAGCACCTACGAGCAGTACTTC. Translated, it gives CASSLGTASTYEQYF. The chain uses TRBV7-7 and TRBJ2-7; D is possibly TRBD1 (6 bases). The CDR3 is 15 amino acids. Trimming removed 1 base at V and 2 bases at J, with 12 bases between. Germline V gives CDR1 SSHAT, CDR2 FNYEAQ (reference sequence).

This clone has a single count. The genes are TRBV5-4 and TRBJ1-3; 7 bases align to TRBD1. Germline CDR1 and CDR2: SGHNT and YYREEE (reference sequence). The V and J ends lost 10 bases and 2 bases, in that order; junction bases with no gene match: 9. This CDR3 is built from 14 residues. CDR3 residues: CAAGGRTAGNTIYF. Here the CDR3 DNA reads TGTGCCGCAGGGGGACGGACAGCTGGAAACACCATATATTTT.

The chain carries TRBV30 and TRBJ1-2, with TRBD1 matching over 7 bases. The trim removed 3 bases at V and 8 bases at J, leaving 9 bases unmatched. The germline V gene encodes CDR1 GTSNPN and CDR2 SVGIG (reference sequence). The CDR3 is 13 amino acids. The CDR3 spells CAWRLKGAAGYTF. In DNA, the CDR3 is TGTGCCTGGAGACTTAAGGGGGCAGCAGGCTACACCTTC.

The chain has TRBV28 and TRBJ1-1; TRBD1 agrees at 7 bases. V dropped 4 bases and J dropped 1; count of bases not matched to a gene: 3. The germline gives CDR1 MDHEN, CDR2 SYDVKM. The CDR3 spans 14 residues. CDR3 sequence reads: CASSSGQQNTEAFF. CDR3 DNA sequence: TGTGCCAGCAGTTCGGGACAGCAGAACACTGAAGCTTTCTTT.

The V gene is TRBV7-9, the J gene TRBJ2-2; possible D gene TRBD1, 7 bases. Germline V gene lookup returns CDR1 SEHNR and CDR2 FQNEAQ (reference sequence). The CDR3 has 18 residues. V was clipped by 3 bases and J by 4 bases, with 21 bases between them. The CDR3 region is CASSLPGGLGLATGELFF. The DNA for the CDR3 is TGTGCCAGCAGCTTGCCAGGGGGACTGGGGCTCGCCACCGGGGAGCTGTTTTTT.

The rearrangement joins TRBV5-6 to TRBJ2-1, with D possibly matching TRBD1 (6 bases). The CDR3 has 17 amino acids. Trimming removed 4 bases at V and 3 bases at J, with 20 bases between. Germline CDR1 is SGHDT and CDR2 is YYEEEE. Here the CDR3 DNA reads TGTGCCAGCAGCGCCCTACATCTAATCAGGGGCTACAATGAGCAGTTCTTC. This gives the protein CASSALHLIRGYNEQFF. Full variable domain (missing parts from reference TRBV5-6 and TRBJ2-1): DAGVTQSPTHLIKTRGQQVTLRCSPKSGHDTVSWYQQALGQGPQFIFQYYEEEERQRGNFPDRFSGHQFPNYSSELNVNALLLGDSALYLCASSALHLIRGYNEQFFGPGTRLTVL.

The chain couples TRBV19 to TRBJ2-2, with D tentatively TRBD1 (5 bases). This CDR3 comprises 14 residues. CDR1 is LNHDA, CDR2 SQIVND, per germline (reference sequence). With 4 bases removed from V and 5 bases from J, the gap between germline ends came to 11 bases. CDR3 residues: CASSTPQVTGELFF. The CDR3, as DNA: TGTGCCAGTAGTACGCCACAGGTAACCGGGGAGCTGTTTTTT.

The rearrangement joins TRBV27 to TRBJ2-2, with D hard to call. CDR1 and CDR2 from the germline V gene are MNHEY and SMNVEV (reference sequence). The CDR3 sequence is 17 residues long. The V end lost 7 bases, the J end lost 0 bases, and 18 bases lay between the germline ends. This CDR3 reads CASTYSWRRANTGELFF. CDR3 nucleotide sequence: TGTGCCAGCACCTATAGTTGGAGACGGGCGAACACCGGGGAGCTGTTTTTT.

The V call is TRBV24-1, the J call TRBJ2-5, with 10 nucleotides matching TRBD2. Germline V lookup: CDR1 KGHDR, CDR2 SFDVKD. J lost 5 bases, V lost 3 bases, and 8 bases had no gene match. The CDR3 is 16 residues long. The CDR3 DNA sequence: TGTGCCACCAGTGATCCCCCCAGCGGGGGGGCTGAGACCCAGTACTTC. Translating it yields CATSDPPSGGAETQYF.

The genes are TRBV7-2 and TRBJ2-5; 10 nucleotides align to TRBD1. CDR3 size: 15 residues. Per germline, CDR1 SGHTA and CDR2 FQGNSA. V dropped 1 base and J dropped 5; count of bases not matched to a gene: 4. The CDR3 loop is CASSLVGTGDETQYF. Here the CDR3 DNA reads TGTGCCAGCAGCTTAGTTGGGACAGGGGATGAGACCCAGTACTTC.

This sequence joins TRBV20-1 and TRBJ2-4; D not resolved. Per germline, CDR1 DFQATT and CDR2 SNEGSKA (reference sequence). V was pared by 0 bases and J by 9 bases, with 6 bases between. This CDR3 has 11 amino acids. CDR3 sequence: CSARDRSIQYF. In DNA form, the CDR3 reads TGCAGTGCTAGAGATAGGAGCATTCAGTACTTC.

This clone appeared once. The V gene is TRBV20-1, the J gene TRBJ2-5; a possible D gene is TRBD2 (7 bases). CDR1 and CDR2 from the germline V gene are DFQATT and SNEGSKA (reference sequence). This CDR3 is 16 amino acids long. Between the trimmed V and J ends, which lost 3 bases and 0 bases, there was a span of 17 bases. The CDR3 region has the DNA TGCAGTGCTAGTCGAGGGAGGGGGAGGTACCAAGAGACCCAGTACTTC. This codes for CSASRGRGRYQETQYF.

V gene TRBV29-1 combines with J gene TRBJ1-2; D perhaps matches TRBD1 (6 bases). CDR1 and CDR2 (germline): SQVTM, ANQGSEA. The CDR3 spans 14 residues. Trimming left V 2 bases short and J 8 bases short, with 18 bases between. CDR3 sequence (DNA): TGCAGCGTTGAAAACCCGTGGCGGCAGGGGGGCTACACCTTC. Translated, it gives CSVENPWRQGGYTF.

This clone showed up just a few times. V gene TRBV3-1 (or the pseudogene TRBV3-2) combines with J gene TRBJ1-2, with TRBD1 as a possible D gene (6 bases). V was shortened by 0 bases and J by 4 bases, with 9 bases between the two germline ends. There are 14 residues in the CDR3. Germline-derived CDR1 and CDR2 are LGHDT and YNNKEL (reference sequence). The CDR3 loop is CASSQDPRGYGYTF. As DNA, the CDR3 is TGTGCCAGCAGCCAAGATCCCAGGGGCTATGGCTACACCTTC.

The chain recombines TRBV19 with TRBJ1-5; 7 nucleotides match TRBD1. The CDR3 runs 15 residues. Germline V CDR1 and CDR2: LNHDA, SQIVND (reference sequence). Trimming cost V 6 bases and J 3 bases; bases outside gene matches: 8. The CDR3, as DNA: TGTGCCAGTAGCCCAGGGGGACGGTTCAATCAGCCCCAGCATTTT. This translates into CASSPGGRFNQPQHF.

In its sample, this clone was seen once. This chain links TRBV27 with TRBJ2-7, with 11 bases aligning to TRBD1. Germline values: CDR1 MNHEY, CDR2 SMNVEV (reference sequence). V lost 7 bases to trimming and J lost 6 bases; unmatched junction nucleotides: 5. The CDR3 has 13 amino acids. The CDR3: CASNPGTGGEQYF. CDR3 nucleotides: TGTGCCAGCAATCCCGGGACAGGGGGCGAGCAGTACTTC.

The chain uses TRBV4-3 and TRBJ2-7, with TRBD1 matching 7 bases. V dropped 1 base and J dropped 2; count of bases not matched to a gene: 5. CDR3 length: 15 amino acids. From germline, CDR1 is LGHNA and CDR2 YSLEER. The CDR3, as DNA: TGCGCCAGCAGCCAAGGGCCCCAGGGGGCCTACGAGCAGTACTTC. Amino acids: CASSQGPQGAYEQYF.

V gene TRBV19 combines with J gene TRBJ1-3; D is uncertain. Trimming removed 3 bases from V and 4 bases from J, with 13 bases in between. The CDR3 consists of 15 residues. CDR1 and CDR2 (germline): LNHDA, SQIVND (reference sequence). CDR3 residues: CASSMKAGEGNTIYF. For the CDR3, the DNA is TGTGCCAGTAGTATGAAGGCGGGCGAAGGAAACACCATATATTTT.

This clone was detected a few times. The V gene is TRBV18, the J gene TRBJ1-1, with TRBD1 identical over 7 bases. The germline gives CDR1 KGHSH, CDR2 LQKENI. The CDR3 length is 15 residues. J lost 5 bases, V lost 4 bases, and 10 bases had no gene match. The CDR3: CASSLGGRERTEAFF. The CDR3 DNA follows: TGTGCCAGCTCACTAGGGGGCAGGGAAAGGACTGAAGCTTTCTTT.